These 18 T cell receptor beta chains share one sample of origin, sequenced in a study of naive CD8 T cells in extremely preterm neonates (dated by TCRdb to the late 2010s). Preterm samples came from four extremely preterm deliveries at 23-27 weeks of gestation. Overall study outcomes, separate from this receptor: Preterm CDR3s were shorter, with fewer N additions and less junctional trimming, and were closer to germline than those of older groups.

Antigen specificity for these receptors is unknown. The library was made by the immunoSEQ multiplex PCR assay. In TCRdb, the immuneACCESS table is reduced to in-frame sequences with V and J assigned. These tables do not hold every clone; where another copy was compared, an unresolved V gene accounts for under half, and the others remain unexplained. The sample table holds about 5,000 clones, of which 90% to 95% were seen once. Around 0.6% of the sample rests with the top ten. The sample was naive CD8+ T cells from cord blood. Every receptor here comes from a boy who was born preterm.

J is TRBJ2-6 and V is TRBV5-3, with TRBD2 as a possible D gene (7 bases). TRBV5-3 is an ORF, and what it does is uncertain. The CDR3 runs 16 residues. V was pared by 0 bases and J by 4 bases, with 11 bases between. As DNA, the CDR3 is TGTGCCAGAAGCTTGGTCGGGGGGCCCGGGGCCAACGTCCTGACTTTC. It codes for CARSLVGGPGANVLTF.

This chain connects TRBV27 to TRBJ1-1, with D perhaps TRBD1 (5 bases). CDR3 size: 14 residues. CDR1 and CDR2 from the germline V gene are MNHEY and SMNVEV (reference sequence). V was pared by 9 bases and J by 1 base, with 15 bases between. As DNA, the CDR3 is TGTGCCAGTCATGACCGGGGCCCGAACACTGAAGCTTTCTTT. Its translation is CASHDRGPNTEAFF.

The chain joins TRBV27 to TRBJ1-1; a weak D match, TRBD1 (6 bases). The CDR3 runs 13 residues. V was clipped by 3 bases and J by 4 bases, with 9 bases between them. Germline V lookup: CDR1 MNHEY, CDR2 SMNVEV (reference sequence). CDR3 DNA: TGTGCCAGCAGTTTGGGGGGCGCCACTGAAGCTTTCTTT. Translation gives CASSLGGATEAFF.

This chain links TRBV10-3 with TRBJ2-5, with 8 positions matching TRBD2. The CDR3 spans 14 residues. Germline V gives CDR1 ENHRY, CDR2 SYGVKD. The V segment lost 4 bases and the J segment 4 bases; nucleotides outside the gene matches: 5. The CDR3 coding sequence is TGTGCCATCAGTGTGGGACTAGAAGGAGAGACCCAGTACTTC. This translates into CAISVGLEGETQYF.

This chain connects TRBV4-1 to TRBJ2-7, with 9 bases aligning to TRBD1. The V gene end was trimmed by 1 base and the J gene end by 2 bases; junction bases not matched to a gene: 0. CDR1 is MGHRA, CDR2 YSYEKL, per germline. This CDR3 has 14 residues. The CDR3 reads CASSQGQGAYEQYF. In DNA form, the CDR3 reads TGCGCCAGCAGCCAAGGACAGGGGGCCTACGAGCAGTACTTC.

This chain joins TRBV27 and TRBJ2-3, with 10 positions matching TRBD2. The CDR3 length is 16 residues. Losses at the gene ends were 0 bases for V and 0 bases for J; bases not matched to a gene: 0. Germline V gene sequence: CDR1 MNHEY, CDR2 SMNVEV (reference sequence). CDR3 loop: CASSLSTSGSTDTQYF. DNA for the CDR3: TGTGCCAGCAGTTTATCGACTAGCGGGAGCACAGATACGCAGTATTTT.

The chain has TRBV28 and TRBJ2-5, with 10 nucleotides matching TRBD2. J was trimmed by 3 bases and V by 2 bases; bases with no gene match: 0. Per germline, CDR1 MDHEN and CDR2 SYDVKM. This CDR3 has 14 amino acids. CDR3 nucleotide sequence: TGTGCCAGCAGTTTACTAGCGGGAGAAGAGACCCAGTACTTC. Encoded protein: CASSLLAGEETQYF. Full variable domain (outside the CDR3, taken from reference TRBV28 and TRBJ2-5): DVKVTQSSRYLVKRTGEKVFLECVQDMDHENMFWYRQDPGLGLRLIYFSYDVKMKEKGDIPEGYSVSREKKERFSLILESASTNQTSMYLCASSLLAGEETQYFGPGTRLLVL.

This chain uses TRBV11-3 with TRBJ2-3, with D unclear. CDR3 length: 14 amino acids. Deletions cut 2 bases from V and 4 bases from J, with 10 bases between. Germline V gene data show CDR1 as SGHNT and CDR2 as YENEEA. CDR3: CASSLKQPPDTQYF. The CDR3, as DNA: TGTGCCAGCAGCTTAAAACAGCCTCCAGATACGCAGTATTTT. Supplemented by reference TRBV11-3 and TRBJ2-3, the full variable domain reads EAGVVQSPRYKIIEKKQPVAFWCNPISGHNTLYWYLQNLGQGPELLIRYENEEAVDDSQLPKDRFSAERLKGVDSTLKIQPAELGDSAVYLCASSLKQPPDTQYFGPGTRLTVL.

The genes are TRBV11-2 and TRBJ2-7; D might be TRBD1 or TRBD2, each matching 5 bases. Germline lookup yields CDR1 SGHAT and CDR2 FQNNGV. V was cut by 5 bases and J by 7 bases, with 12 bases left in between. This CDR3 has 12 amino acids. CDR3 bases: TGTGCCAGCAGCCCCGGGACGGGGGAGCAGTACGTC. It encodes CASSPGTGEQYV.

The chain joins TRBV10-3 to TRBJ2-3, with TRBD2 identical over 11 bases. With 4 bases clipped from V and 0 bases from J, the junction kept 0 bases outside the gene matches. CDR1 is ENHRY, CDR2 SYGVKD, per germline. The CDR3 runs to 15 residues. The CDR3 here is CAISGTSGSTDTQYF. The CDR3, as DNA: TGTGCCATCAGTGGGACTAGCGGGAGCACAGATACGCAGTATTTT.

The rearrangement uses TRBV11-2 and TRBJ2-1; D might be TRBD2 (5 bases). The CDR3 has 16 residues. Germline V CDR1 and CDR2: SGHAT, FQNNGV. The ends were cut back, 1 base at V and 8 bases at J, with 18 bases in the middle. CDR3 residues: CASSLVALGVWDEQFF. DNA of the CDR3: TGTGCCAGCAGCTTAGTAGCGCTAGGAGTTTGGGATGAGCAGTTCTTC. Filled out from reference TRBV11-2 and TRBJ2-1, the complete variable domain reads EAGVAQSPRYKIIEKRQSVAFWCNPISGHATLYWYQQILGQGPKLLIQFQNNGVVDDSQLPKDRFSAERLKGVDSTLKIQPAKLEDSAVYLCASSLVALGVWDEQFFGPGTRLTVL.

The rearrangement uses TRBV29-1 and TRBJ2-1; D is undetermined. V gave up 4 bases and J gave up 6 bases, with 13 bases separating them. The CDR3 covers 13 residues. The V gene's germline CDR1 is SQVTM and CDR2 ANQGSEA. Here the CDR3 reads CSVAALGGNEQFF. The CDR3 DNA is TGCAGCGTTGCGGCCCTAGGTGGCAATGAGCAGTTCTTC.

This rearrangement joins TRBV7-3 to TRBJ2-5, with TRBD2 matching over 10 bases. Gene TRBJ2-7 matches the end of the DNA better, so the J call may be wrong. CDR1 and CDR2 from the germline V gene are SGHTA and FQGTGA. CDR3 size: 13 residues. This CDR3 is CASSLLAGDEQYF. CDR3 nucleotides: TGTGCCAGCAGCTTACTAGCGGGAGACGAGCAGTACTTC.

The chain is built from TRBV30 and TRBJ1-2; D remains unclear. This CDR3 comprises 12 residues. Deletions cut 4 bases from V and 6 bases from J, with 12 bases between. Germline V gene data show CDR1 as GTSNPN and CDR2 as SVGIG (reference sequence). The CDR3 spells CAWTDLLDGYTF. Written as DNA, the CDR3 is TGTGCCTGGACAGACCTCCTGGATGGCTACACCTTC.

J is TRBJ2-1 and V is TRBV4-1; D is unclear. This CDR3 region has 14 residues. V was trimmed by 0 bases and J by 0 bases, leaving 3 bases between them. CDR1 is MGHRA, CDR2 YSYEKL, per germline. CDR3 sequence (DNA): TGCGCCAGCAGCCAAGAGAGCTCCTACAATGAGCAGTTCTTC. This sequence encodes CASSQESSYNEQFF.

The chain recombines TRBV9 with TRBJ2-3; 8 bases map to TRBD2. Germline CDR1 reads SGDLS; CDR2 reads YYNGEE. V shed 2 bases and J 3 bases; nucleotides not matched to a gene: 8. The CDR3 consists of 16 residues. The DNA for the CDR3 is TGTGCCAGCAGCGTTACTGGGGCGGGGGGAACAGATACGCAGTATTTT. It encodes CASSVTGAGGTDTQYF.

This chain connects TRBV28 to TRBJ1-1; D unresolved. The CDR3 runs 11 residues. Germline CDR1 is MDHEN and CDR2 is SYDVKM. V lost 4 bases to trimming and J lost 4 bases, with 4 bases between them. The CDR3 here is CASSWGTEAFF. The CDR3 DNA reads as TGTGCCAGCAGTTGGGGCACTGAAGCTTTCTTT.

The gene calls are TRBV27 and TRBJ2-4; 9 bases line up with TRBD2. V was clipped by 1 base and J by 7 bases; unmatched bases: 2. CDR3 length: 14 amino acids. CDR1 is MNHEY and CDR2 is SMNVEV in the germline V gene (reference sequence). CDR3 loop: CASSLLAGVNIQYF. The CDR3 region has the DNA TGTGCCAGCAGTTTATTAGCGGGAGTGAACATTCAGTACTTC.